One sample yielded the 6 T cell receptor beta chains listed below, sequenced in a study of breast tumors, draining lymph nodes, adjacent tissues. Samples came from axillary lymph nodes draining the breast cancer. In TCRdb, the multiplex PCR reads were re-called with MiXCR into one record per CDR3 protein. The sample records some 100,000 distinct CDR3 sequences, about 20% being singletons. The sequenced sample was axillary lymph node tissue. All receptors come from a female donor with breast cancer. Some clones in this sample may be carry-over from other donors' samples.

This clonotype was seen at least ten times. V is TRBV20-1 and J is TRBJ1-2; D call uncertain. V lost 3 bases, J lost 7 bases, and 15 bases lay in between. Germline CDR1 DFQATT, CDR2 SNEGSKA (reference sequence). This CDR3 is 13 amino acids long. The CDR3: CSASGLPNTGYTF. The CDR3 bases are TGCAGTGCTAGTGGTCTACCCAACACTGGCTACACCTTC.

This clonotype was seen at least ten times. DNA for the CDR3: TGTGCCAGCCGCACGATATCCACAGATACGCAGTATTTT. This encodes CASRTISTDTQYF. The V call is TRBV7-9, the J call TRBJ2-3; D remains unclear. Deletions cut 8 bases from V and 2 bases from J, with 11 bases between. Germline CDR1 is SEHNR and CDR2 is FQNEAQ (reference sequence). This CDR3 spans 13 amino acids. Variable domain in full (rest from reference TRBV7-9 and TRBJ2-3): DTGVSQNPRHKITKRGQNVTFRCDPISEHNRLYWYRQTLGQGPEFLTYFQNEAQLEKSRLLSDRFSAERPKGSFSTLEIQRTEQGDSAMYLCASRTISTDTQYFGPGTRLTVL.

This clonotype appeared many times. The chain couples TRBV9 to TRBJ2-1; 7 bases map to TRBD2. The J segment lost 0 bases and the V segment lost 4 bases, leaving 4 bases of the junction unmatched. Germline V lookup: CDR1 SGDLS, CDR2 YYNGEE. The CDR3 loop spans 15 amino acids. The CDR3: CASSQGRASYNEQFF. The DNA for the CDR3 is TGTGCCAGCAGCCAAGGGAGGGCCTCCTACAATGAGCAGTTCTTC.

Note on this clonotype: A clone one base away is much larger, so this may be a read error. The chain joins TRBV9 to TRBJ2-7; 7 bases are a match to TRBD2. This CDR3 comprises 15 residues. V lost 1 base and J lost 6; bases outside the gene matches: 10. Per the germline V gene, CDR1 is SGDLS and CDR2 is YYNGEE. The CDR3: CASSVSPAGDGEQYF. In nucleotides, the CDR3 is TGTGCCAGCAGCGTAAGTCCTGCGGGAGATGGCGAGCAGTACTTC.

CDR3 DNA sequence: TGCGCCAGCAGCTTGGCTCCCGGGACTAGCGGAGACTACGAGCAGTACTTC. Translated: CASSLAPGTSGDYEQYF. The genes are TRBV5-1 and TRBJ2-7, with TRBD2 identical over 11 bases. From germline, CDR1 is SGHRS and CDR2 YFSETQ. The CDR3 sequence is 17 residues long. The ends lost 0 bases at V and 3 bases at J; junction bases unmatched: 8.

This clonotype appeared many times. The chain is built from TRBV27 and TRBJ1-3, with D maybe TRBD1 (5 bases). The germline V gene has CDR1 MNHEY and CDR2 SMNVEV (reference sequence). V dropped 5 bases and J dropped 2 bases, with 13 bases sitting between them. CDR3 length: 15 residues. For the CDR3, the DNA is TGTGCCAGCAGTAGTGGGAAAGGGGCTGGAAACACCATATATTTT. It is translated as CASSSGKGAGNTIYF.